Below, 10 T cell receptor beta chains from the same sample are listed, as sequenced in a study of PD-1 blockade in classical Hodgkin lymphoma. The sample's time point: cycle 4 day 1 (C4D1), after more than 5 weeks of nivolumab. Every one of the patients relapsed after autologous stem cell transplantation (brentuximab vedotin exposure was variable). Using immunoSEQ multiplex PCR, the repertoire was profiled, and TCRdb retains in-frame clones only, with some absent. The sample shows some 33,000 clones, under 75% of them seen only once. The sequencing here drew on peripheral blood mononuclear cells (PBMCs), taken before the fourth cycle of nivolumab. The receptors derive from a human donor with classical Hodgkin lymphoma.

The V gene is TRBV21-1, the J gene TRBJ1-1. TRBV21-1 counts as a pseudogene. The length of the CDR3 is 11 residues. CDR3 amino acids: CATPSGPLAFF. The DNA for the CDR3 is TGTGCCACCCCTTCCGGGCCCCTGGCTTTCTTT.

Only a few counts were recorded for this clone. The chain uses TRBV7-9 and TRBJ1-1, with D unclear. Trimming left V 5 bases short and J 4 bases short, with 11 bases between. Germline CDR1 and CDR2: SEHNR and FQNEAQ (reference sequence). The CDR3 consists of 13 residues. CDR3 sequence reads: CASSPSSTTEAFF. The DNA for the CDR3 is TGTGCCAGCAGCCCCAGTTCTACCACTGAAGCTTTCTTT.

The rearrangement uses TRBV28 and TRBJ1-1; D ambiguous. Germline V gene data show CDR1 as MDHEN and CDR2 as SYDVKM. The CDR3 is made up of 15 amino acids. Trimming cost V 2 bases and J 10 bases, with 20 bases left between them. DNA for the CDR3: TGTGCCAGCAGTTTAGAATACAGCCCCCAAGGCCGAGCTTTCTTT. The encoded protein is CASSLEYSPQGRAFF.

V is TRBV11-2 and J is TRBJ2-7, with a weak D call TRBD2 (6 bases). This CDR3 is 16 amino acids long. The V gene lost 5 bases and the J gene lost 1 base, with 18 bases spanning the gap. The germline V gene encodes CDR1 SGHAT and CDR2 FQNNGV. CDR3 sequence: CASSIPRGSKSYEQYF. In nucleotides, the CDR3 is TGTGCCAGCAGCATACCCCGGGGGTCTAAGTCCTACGAGCAGTACTTC.

The V gene is TRBV15, the J gene TRBJ2-1; D uncertain. The V end was cut by 2 bases, the J end by 12 bases, with 11 bases between. The germline V gene has CDR1 LNHNV and CDR2 YYDKDF (reference sequence). CDR3 length: 12 amino acids. The CDR3 coding sequence is TGTGCCACCAGCAGAACGTCGGGTGGGCAGTTCTTC. Its translation is CATSRTSGGQFF.

The V and J genes are TRBV6-5 and TRBJ1-1, with D unclear. This CDR3 comprises 12 residues. With 3 bases removed from V and 5 bases from J, the gap between germline ends came to 7 bases. CDR1 is MNHEY and CDR2 is SVGAGI in the germline V gene. CDR3 sequence (DNA): TGTGCCAGCAGTTATCTGGGGACTGAAGCTTTCTTT. This gives the protein CASSYLGTEAFF.

This chain uses TRBV10-3 with TRBJ2-7; D gene unclear. The V end lost 9 bases, the J end lost 3 bases, and 15 bases lay between the germline ends. Germline V gene sequence: CDR1 ENHRY, CDR2 SYGVKD. The CDR3 contains 13 residues. Here the CDR3 reads CAIKLPLDYEQYF. CDR3 sequence (DNA): TGTGCCATAAAACTACCCCTAGACTACGAGCAGTACTTC.

The V gene is TRBV5-8, the J gene TRBJ1-1; 9 nucleotides agree with TRBD1. CDR1 is SGHTS, CDR2 YDEGEE, per germline. This CDR3 has 13 amino acids. The junction had 5 bases not matched to a gene; V was cut back by 3 bases and J by 8 bases. The CDR3: CASSSGTGREAFF. The CDR3 DNA reads TGTGCCAGCAGCTCAGGGACAGGGAGGGAAGCTTTCTTT.

The chain recombines TRBV6-5 with TRBJ1-4; TRBD1 might be the D (5 bases). Per germline, CDR1 MNHEY and CDR2 SVGAGI. This CDR3 comprises 15 residues. With 4 bases removed from V and 5 bases from J, the gap between germline ends came to 14 bases. In DNA form, the CDR3 reads TGTGCCAGCAGTTCGCAGGGCAAGGCGAATGAAAAACTGTTTTTT. This gives the protein CASSSQGKANEKLFF.

The gene calls are TRBV9 and TRBJ1-4; D ambiguous. V lost 2 bases to trimming and J lost 10 bases, with 12 bases between them. Germline V lookup: CDR1 SGDLS, CDR2 YYNGEE. The CDR3 is 13 amino acids. CDR3 loop: CASSVDDTGKLFF. The CDR3 DNA sequence: TGTGCCAGCAGCGTCGACGACACGGGAAAACTGTTTTTT.